A single sample is the source of the 13 T cell receptor beta chains below, sequenced in a study of blood T cells in healthy people across ages. The use of a sample-barcoded 5' primer and a J-beta primer mix characterized a second PCR of roughly 6 to 11 cycles. TCRdb recomputed calls from the 5' RACE reads with MiXCR, one row per CDR3 protein. The table has hundreds of thousands of distinct CDR3 sequences, about 52% seen once. The sample taken for sequencing was blood. Receptors were obtained from a woman in her sixties in good health.

V and J are TRBV7-3 and TRBJ2-6; 10 bases are shared with TRBD1. Germline CDR1 and CDR2: SGHTA and FQGTGA. The CDR3 extends over 19 amino acids. V dropped 4 bases and J dropped 0; count of bases not matched to a gene: 9. Written as DNA, the CDR3 is TGTGCCAGCAGCTCTGGAGGGGACAGGGGCTTCTCTGGGGCCAACGTCCTGACTTTC. Amino acid sequence: CASSSGGDRGFSGANVLTF.

This clonotype showed up just a few times. This rearrangement joins TRBV2 to TRBJ2-7; TRBD2 aligns across 8 bases. V lost 7 bases, J lost 2 bases, and 10 bases stayed unmatched. Per the germline V gene, CDR1 is SNHLY and CDR2 is FYNNEI. The CDR3 totals 15 residues. For the CDR3, the DNA is TGTGCCAGCACCAAACTAGCGGAGCAGGCCTACGAGCAGTACTTC. As protein: CASTKLAEQAYEQYF.

The chain employs TRBV18 and TRBJ1-1; D is unresolved. Germline V gene data show CDR1 as KGHSH and CDR2 as LQKENI. Between the trimmed V and J ends, which lost 3 bases and 1 base, there was a span of 12 bases. This CDR3 is 15 amino acids long. CDR3 residues: CASSPQSAGNTEAFF. CDR3 bases: TGTGCCAGCTCACCCCAGTCGGCGGGGAACACTGAAGCTTTCTTT.

The chain recombines TRBV20-1 with TRBJ2-7; the D gene is possibly TRBD2 (6 bases). The CDR3 sequence is 15 residues long. Trimming removed 5 bases at V and 0 bases at J, with 17 bases between. Germline lookup yields CDR1 DFQATT and CDR2 SNEGSKA (reference sequence). The CDR3, as DNA: TGCAGTGCTCGGGCCCCGGGACTCTCCTCCTACGAGCAGTACTTC. Translated, it gives CSARAPGLSSYEQYF.

The chain combines TRBV28 with TRBJ2-5, with TRBD2 identical over 11 bases. V shed 3 bases and J 7 bases; nucleotides not matched to a gene: 4. Germline V gene data show CDR1 as MDHEN and CDR2 as SYDVKM. CDR3 length: 14 residues. The DNA of the CDR3 is TGTGCCAGCAGTTTCGGGACTAGCGGATGGACCCAGTACTTC. Translation gives CASSFGTSGWTQYF.

V and J are TRBV10-3 and TRBJ1-2, with no clear D. V lost 4 bases and J 8 bases, leaving 11 bases between the germline ends. The germline CDR1 and CDR2 sequences are ENHRY and SYGVKD. The CDR3 is 12 residues long. Written as DNA, the CDR3 is TGTGCCATCAGTGCGACAAGTGAGGGCTACACCTTC. Translated: CAISATSEGYTF.

The V and J genes are TRBV28 and TRBJ2-7; D possibly matches TRBD1 or TRBD2 (5 bases each). The V gene's germline CDR1 is MDHEN and CDR2 SYDVKM. V lost 8 bases, J lost 4 bases, and 18 bases lay in between. This CDR3 has 14 residues. Here the CDR3 reads CASLTVGGSYEQYF. The CDR3 DNA reads TGTGCCAGCCTGACAGTAGGAGGAAGTTACGAGCAGTACTTC.

This rearrangement joins TRBV20-1 to TRBJ2-4; 11 nucleotides agree with TRBD1. The length of the CDR3 is 15 residues. Trimming cost V 5 bases and J 2 bases; bases outside gene matches: 5. Germline values: CDR1 DFQATT, CDR2 SNEGSKA (reference sequence). As DNA, the CDR3 is TGCAGTGCTGCCTGGGACAGGGGGACCAAAAACATTCAGTACTTC. Protein: CSAAWDRGTKNIQYF.

This chain connects TRBV9 to TRBJ2-5; the D call may be TRBD1 or TRBD2 (6 bases each). Trimming removed 0 bases from V and 11 bases from J, with 32 bases in between. Germline V CDR1 and CDR2: SGDLS, YYNGEE. The length of the CDR3 is 19 residues. CDR3 DNA: TGTGCCAGCAGCGTAGAGTCAAATTGGGGGGCAGCTGGCCGCAATGAGCAGTACTTC. It is translated as CASSVESNWGAAGRNEQYF. Drawing the rest from reference TRBV9 and TRBJ2-5, the complete variable domain is DSGVTQTPKHLITATGQRVTLRCSPRSGDLSVYWYQQSLDQGLQFLIQYYNGEERAKGNILERFSAQQFPDLHSELNLSSLELGDSALYFCASSVESNWGAAGRNEQYFGPGTRLLVL.

J is TRBJ2-3 and V is TRBV20-1, with 7 bases identical to TRBD2. CDR3 size: 14 residues. J gave up 5 bases and V 5 bases, and 10 bases lay outside the gene matches. CDR1 and CDR2 (germline): DFQATT, SNEGSKA (reference sequence). CDR3 bases: TGCAGTGCTCCTTTAGGGAGGGATGGAGATACGCAGTATTTT. Protein: CSAPLGRDGDTQYF.

This clonotype was recorded a few times. The chain uses TRBV28 and TRBJ2-7; the match to TRBD1 covers 10 bases. CDR1 MDHEN and CDR2 SYDVKM come from the germline V gene. V was clipped by 6 bases and J by 4 bases; unmatched bases: 9. The CDR3 has 15 residues. The DNA for the CDR3 is TGTGCCAGCAGACTGGTGACAGGGGGCGGATACGAGCAGTACTTC. Its protein is CASRLVTGGGYEQYF.

The J gene is TRBJ2-7, the V gene TRBV20-1, with TRBD2 matching 10 bases. Losses at the gene ends were 5 bases for V and 4 bases for J; bases not matched to a gene: 8. CDR1 is DFQATT and CDR2 is SNEGSKA in the germline V gene (reference sequence). CDR3 length: 14 residues. The CDR3 loop is CSAGTSARPYEQYF. CDR3 DNA sequence: TGCAGTGCTGGGACTAGCGCGCGCCCTTACGAGCAGTACTTC.

This clonotype was counted a few times. The V gene is TRBV7-2, the J gene TRBJ1-1; D is unclear. V gave up 1 base and J gave up 4 bases, with 7 bases separating them. Germline V CDR1 and CDR2: SGHTA, FQGNSA. The CDR3 totals 13 residues. CDR3 DNA sequence: TGTGCCAGCAGCTTAGTGGGTAGCACTGAAGCTTTCTTT. Translating it yields CASSLVGSTEAFF.